These 8 T cell receptor beta chains share one sample of origin, sequenced in a study of blood T cell repertoires in COVID-19. The assay was immunoSEQ multiplex PCR, and TCRdb's table has in-frame clones only and misses some. The sample has about 44,000 clones, roughly 87% seen once. Sequenced material: peripheral blood. Source of these receptors: an elderly woman in a cohort sampled during active or convalescent COVID-19.

This clone was detected only once. The chain employs TRBV9 and TRBJ2-7; D gene uncertain. V dropped 1 base and J dropped 6 bases, with 11 bases sitting between them. Germline CDR1 and CDR2: SGDLS and YYNGEE. This CDR3 is 13 amino acids long. CDR3 nucleotide sequence: TGTGCCAGCAGCGTATCACCCGTCGGCGAGCAGTACTTC. Its protein is CASSVSPVGEQYF.

The V and J genes are TRBV10-2 and TRBJ1-1; 8 nucleotides align to TRBD1. Germline values: CDR1 WSHSY, CDR2 SAAADI. Unmatched junction bases numbered 10, after V lost 6 bases and J lost 7 bases. The CDR3 is 14 residues long. CDR3 DNA: TGCGCCAGCAGACCACAGGGGGGCCCCCGTGAAGCTTTCTTT. As protein: CASRPQGGPREAFF.

The rearrangement links TRBV18 to TRBJ1-1, with D possibly being TRBD1 (5 bases). The V end was cut by 0 bases, the J end by 5 bases, with 13 bases between. Germline V lookup: CDR1 KGHSH, CDR2 LQKENI. This CDR3 comprises 15 residues. The chain's CDR3 is CASSPPRGKGTEAFF. Here the CDR3 DNA reads TGTGCCAGCTCACCACCGCGGGGGAAGGGGACTGAAGCTTTCTTT.

In its sample, this clone was seen once. The rearrangement joins TRBV4-2 to TRBJ2-7, with D tentatively TRBD1 (6 bases). The CDR3 is made up of 19 amino acids. V was cut by 2 bases and J by 0 bases, with 23 bases left in between. Germline assignment: CDR1 LGHNA and CDR2 YNFKEQ. CDR3 sequence: CASSQPGTLSRRSSYEQYF. For the CDR3, the DNA is TGTGCCAGCAGCCAACCAGGGACATTAAGTAGGCGGTCCTCCTACGAGCAGTACTTC.

This chain connects TRBV7-8 to TRBJ1-1; the D gene is possibly TRBD1 (5 bases). Germline CDR1 is SGHVS and CDR2 is FQNEAQ. This CDR3 contains 14 residues. The V end lost 2 bases, the J end lost 4 bases, and 11 bases lay between the germline ends. The CDR3 sequence is CASSLRQPTTEAFF. DNA of the CDR3: TGTGCCAGCAGCTTAAGACAGCCTACCACTGAAGCTTTCTTT.

The V call is TRBV6-6, the J call TRBJ2-7; tentatively, D is TRBD2 (6 bases). V dropped 11 bases and J dropped 7 bases, with 18 bases sitting between them. Per the germline V gene, CDR1 is MNHNY and CDR2 is SVGAGI (reference sequence). The CDR3 runs to 12 residues. The CDR3: CAAGTLAGEQYF. The CDR3 DNA reads TGTGCCGCGGGGACCCTCGCTGGGGAGCAGTACTTC.

The gene calls are TRBV29-1 and TRBJ2-1; a weak D match, TRBD2 (6 bases). The CDR3 totals 15 residues. The V end lost 3 bases, the J end lost 9 bases, and 21 bases lay between the germline ends. The germline V gene encodes CDR1 SQVTM and CDR2 ANQGSEA. The CDR3 DNA is TGCAGCGTTGAGGGTGCCGGAGGGCCAGTGATTGAGCAGTTCTTC. Its translation is CSVEGAGGPVIEQFF.

The chain employs TRBV24-1 and TRBJ2-1; TRBD1 matches at 9 bases. V lost 0 bases and J lost 8; bases outside the gene matches: 7. The CDR3 runs 16 residues. The germline V gene has CDR1 KGHDR and CDR2 SFDVKD. CDR3 sequence: CATSDLRRTGEDEQFF. The CDR3 DNA is TGTGCCACCAGTGATTTGCGTCGGACAGGGGAGGATGAGCAGTTCTTC.